Sequencing of this T cell receptor beta chain was carried out in a study of T cells expressing NK-cell markers. Study context: TCR beta repertoires came from sorted CD3+CD56+NKG2C+, CD3+CD56+NKG2C- and CD3+CD56-NKG2C+ T cells. Overall study findings and caveats: Five or six of the donors carried dominant NKG2C+ clonotypes that took up roughly 1.0-8% of their CD8+ T cells.

This CDR3 is built from 14 residues. CDR1 and CDR2 (germline): SQVTM, ANQGSEA. Concerning this clonotype itself: What it recognizes is unknown.

cDNA encoding TCR beta was synthesized via 5'RACE template switching incorporating UMIs. TCRdb re-called the 5' RACE reads and shows each CDR3 protein once, DNA omitted. The table lists about 260,000 distinct CDR3 sequences. The chain combines TRBV29-1 with TRBJ2-3; TCRdb proposes TRBD1, but this gene call is untestable without DNA. The material sequenced was blood T cells: a sorted CD56 or NKG2C T cell subset, CD4+ or CD8+ T cells, or bulk PBMC T cells (not recorded which). This receptor was identified in a woman aged 18-70 years in good health. The CDR3 protein is CSVEHLRGTDTQYF.